These 3 T cell receptor beta chains were sequenced from one sample in a study of blood T cells in healthy people across ages. It was with a sample-barcoded 5' primer and a J-beta primer mix that a second PCR of about 7 to 12 cycles was run. Each CDR3 protein gets one entry after TCRdb re-called the 5' RACE reads with MiXCR. This repertoire shows approximately 780,000 distinct CDR3 sequences, roughly 24% found once; its top ten account for 3%. Separately, the same data were catalogued under a study of T cells of mothers and their children.

The sample comprised blood. These receptors were obtained from a boy between 5 and 17 years old in good health.

The genes are TRBV20-1 and TRBJ2-2; a possible D gene is TRBD2 (6 bases). This CDR3 contains 12 residues. The ends were cut back, 3 bases at V and 7 bases at J, with 9 bases in the middle. Germline assignment: CDR1 DFQATT and CDR2 SNEGSKA (reference sequence). This CDR3 is CSASRGNGELFF. The CDR3 DNA reads as TGCAGTGCTAGCCGGGGGAACGGGGAGCTGTTTTTT.

This clonotype has more than one count but fewer than ten. The J gene is TRBJ2-7, the V gene TRBV28; D may be TRBD1 (6 bases). The V gene lost 5 bases and the J gene lost 9 bases, with 17 bases spanning the gap. In germline, CDR1 is MDHEN, CDR2 SYDVKM. The CDR3 is made up of 13 amino acids. In DNA form, the CDR3 reads TGTGCCAGCAGTCTGGGACAATTCCTCGGGCAGTACTTC. As protein: CASSLGQFLGQYF.

As regards this clonotype: The junction differs from germline at one of its ends, possibly a read error. In nucleotides, the CDR3 is TGTGCCGGCAGCTTCGGGGGCTCAAGCGACGAGCAGTACTTC. It codes for CAGSFGGSSDEQYF. The chain combines TRBV7-2 with TRBJ2-7, with D perhaps being TRBD1 or TRBD2 (6 bases each). Germline V gene data show CDR1 as SGHTA and CDR2 as FQGNSA. The CDR3 consists of 14 residues. The variable domain in full, completed from reference TRBV7-2 and TRBJ2-7, reads GAGVSQSPSNKVTEKGKDVELRCDPISGHTALYWYRQSLGQGLEFLIYFQGNSAPDKSGLPSDRFSAERTGGSVSTLTIQRTQQEDSAVYLCAGSFGGSSDEQYFGPGTRLTVT.